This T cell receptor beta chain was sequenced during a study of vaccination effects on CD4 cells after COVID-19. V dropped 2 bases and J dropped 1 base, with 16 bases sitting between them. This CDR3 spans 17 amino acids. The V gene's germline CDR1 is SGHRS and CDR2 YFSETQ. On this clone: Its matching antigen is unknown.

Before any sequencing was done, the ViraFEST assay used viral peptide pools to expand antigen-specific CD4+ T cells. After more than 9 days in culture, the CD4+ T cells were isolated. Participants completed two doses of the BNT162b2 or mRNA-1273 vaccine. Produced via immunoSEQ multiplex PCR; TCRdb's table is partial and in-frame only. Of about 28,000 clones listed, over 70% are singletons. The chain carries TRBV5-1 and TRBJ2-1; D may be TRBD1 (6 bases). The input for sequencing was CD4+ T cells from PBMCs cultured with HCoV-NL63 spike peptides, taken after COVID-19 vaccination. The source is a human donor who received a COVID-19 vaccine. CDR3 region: CASSLPTGRDSYNEQFF. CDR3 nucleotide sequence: TGCGCCAGCAGCTTACCTACAGGGAGAGATTCCTACAATGAGCAGTTCTTC.